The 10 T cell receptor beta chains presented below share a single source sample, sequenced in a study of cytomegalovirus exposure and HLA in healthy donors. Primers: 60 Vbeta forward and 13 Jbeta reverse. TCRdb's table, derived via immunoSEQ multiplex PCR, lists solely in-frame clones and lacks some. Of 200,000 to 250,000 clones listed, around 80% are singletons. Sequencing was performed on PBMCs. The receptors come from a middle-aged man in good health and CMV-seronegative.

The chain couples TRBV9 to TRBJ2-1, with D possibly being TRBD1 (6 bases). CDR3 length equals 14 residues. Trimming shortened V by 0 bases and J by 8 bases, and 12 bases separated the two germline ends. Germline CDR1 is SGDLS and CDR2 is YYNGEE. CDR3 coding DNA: TGTGCCAGCAGCGTAGCAGGGGCGCGGGATGAGCAGTTCTTC. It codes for CASSVAGARDEQFF.

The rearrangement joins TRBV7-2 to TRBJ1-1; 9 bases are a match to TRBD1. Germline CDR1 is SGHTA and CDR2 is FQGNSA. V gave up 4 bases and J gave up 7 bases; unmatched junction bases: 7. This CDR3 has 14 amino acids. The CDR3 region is CASSSQGAQGEAFF. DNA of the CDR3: TGTGCCAGCAGCTCACAGGGGGCGCAGGGTGAAGCTTTCTTT.

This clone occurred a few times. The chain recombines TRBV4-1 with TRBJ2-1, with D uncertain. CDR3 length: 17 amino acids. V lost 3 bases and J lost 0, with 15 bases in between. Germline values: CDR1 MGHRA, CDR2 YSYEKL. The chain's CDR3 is CASSHEPGASSYNEQFF. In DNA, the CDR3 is TGCGCCAGCAGCCATGAGCCGGGTGCCAGCTCCTACAATGAGCAGTTCTTC.

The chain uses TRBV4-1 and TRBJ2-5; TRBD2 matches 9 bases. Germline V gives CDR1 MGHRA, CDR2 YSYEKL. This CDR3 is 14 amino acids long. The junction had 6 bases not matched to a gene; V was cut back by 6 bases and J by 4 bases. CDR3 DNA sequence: TGCGCCAGCAGGGCCGGGACTAGCAGAGAGACCCAGTACTTC. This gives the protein CASRAGTSRETQYF.

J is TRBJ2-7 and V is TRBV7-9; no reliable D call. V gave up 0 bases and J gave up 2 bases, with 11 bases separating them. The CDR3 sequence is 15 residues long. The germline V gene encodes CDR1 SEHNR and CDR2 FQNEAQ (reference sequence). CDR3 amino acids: CASSLAYSLTYEQYF. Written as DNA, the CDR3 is TGTGCCAGCAGCTTAGCGTACTCCCTCACCTACGAGCAGTACTTC.

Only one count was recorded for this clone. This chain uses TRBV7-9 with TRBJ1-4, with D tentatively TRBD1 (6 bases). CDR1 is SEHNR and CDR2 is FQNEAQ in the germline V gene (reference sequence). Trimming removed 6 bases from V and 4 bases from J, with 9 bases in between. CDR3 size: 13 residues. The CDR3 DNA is TGTGCCAGCAGAGGACAGCTTAATGAAAAACTGTTTTTT. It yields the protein CASRGQLNEKLFF.

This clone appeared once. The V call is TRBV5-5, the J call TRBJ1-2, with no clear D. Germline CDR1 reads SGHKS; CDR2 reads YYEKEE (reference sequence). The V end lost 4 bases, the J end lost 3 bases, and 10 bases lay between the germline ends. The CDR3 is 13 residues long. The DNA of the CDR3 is TGTGCCAGCAGCCTAAAAGCGGACTATGGCTACACCTTC. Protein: CASSLKADYGYTF.

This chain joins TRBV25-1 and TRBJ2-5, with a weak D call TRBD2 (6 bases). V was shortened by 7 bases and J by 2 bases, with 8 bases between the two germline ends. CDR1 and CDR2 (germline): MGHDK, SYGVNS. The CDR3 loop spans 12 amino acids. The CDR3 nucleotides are TGTGCCAGCAATCGGGGGCAAGAGACCCAGTACTTC. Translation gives CASNRGQETQYF.

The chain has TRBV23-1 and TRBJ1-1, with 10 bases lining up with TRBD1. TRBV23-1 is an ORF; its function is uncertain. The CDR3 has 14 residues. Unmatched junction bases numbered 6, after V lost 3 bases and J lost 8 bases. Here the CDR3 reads CASSHRDRGPEAFF. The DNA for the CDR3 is TGCGCCAGCAGTCACCGGGACAGGGGCCCCGAAGCTTTCTTT.

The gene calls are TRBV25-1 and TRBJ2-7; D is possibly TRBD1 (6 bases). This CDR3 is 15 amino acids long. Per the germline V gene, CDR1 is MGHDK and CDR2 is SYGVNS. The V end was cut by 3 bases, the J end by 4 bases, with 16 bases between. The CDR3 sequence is CASSDQGIKAYEQYF. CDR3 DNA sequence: TGTGCCAGCAGTGACCAGGGGATCAAAGCGTACGAGCAGTACTTC.